This T cell receptor beta chain was identified in a study of metastatic and nonmetastatic thyroid tumors (dated by TCRdb to the early 2020s). Background for the entire study: Repertoires from peripheral blood and from tumor or nodule tissue samples of malignant and benign thyroid patients were compared. Paper-wide results and their limitations: In both blood and tumor samples, malignant tumors were reported to have significantly higher TCR beta diversity than benign nodules.

CDR1 and CDR2 are drawn from the germline V gene: SGDLS, YYNGEE. The CDR3, cysteine through phenylalanine, is 14 amino acids long. CDR3 DNA only is kept here, 42 bases in frame from base 1. The junction shows trimming of 3 bases on V and 1 base on J, plus 8 bases between the germline ends. No patient had received any treatment before thyroid surgery. Using T-cell receptor beta sequencing, the researchers looked back retrospectively at clinical samples from patients, gathered between the early 2010s and the late 2010s. Worth noting for this clone: Its antigen has not been determined. Base qualities are missing; no much larger clone stands one base away.

The library was prepared using PCR. Sequenced on an Illumina HiSeq 4000. High-throughput sequencing was used to profile the CDR3 region of the TCR beta-chain in every patient. Turning to the authors' computational methods: Drawing on CDR3 differences between clinicopathological groups, the researchers built a classifier meant to tell apart patients with distant-metastatic papillary thyroid cancer. The Shannon index was used to measure repertoire diversity, and the Morisita-Horn index was used to measure how similar tumor and blood repertoires were. TCRdb reanalyzed the raw reads on its own, using fastp at Q25 for trimming and MiXCR for clone calling, and kept in-frame beta chains. The V and J calls reflect TCRdb's pipeline rather than the authors' work. The sample data list some 19,000 clones, and around 19% of these were observed just once. The leading ten clones occupy 27% of the sample.

Recombination connected TRBV9 to TRBJ1-3, with no confidently assigned D gene. The TCR comes from a female donor with papillary thyroid cancer or a benign thyroid nodule (not recorded which). Some clones in this sample may be carry-over from other donors' samples. The source material was blood. The DNA sequence follows: TGTGCCAGCAGCGGCGGACTATCTGGAAACACCATATATTTT. Its protein is CASSGGLSGNTIYF. This CDR3, with the reference TRBV9 and TRBJ1-3 proteins standing in past its ends, gives the full variable domain DSGVTQTPKHLITATGQRVTLRCSPRSGDLSVYWYQQSLDQGLQFLIQYYNGEERAKGNILERFSAQQFPDLHSELNLSSLELGDSALYFCASSGGLSGNTIYFGEGSWLTVV.